Below, one TCR beta chain is given with its context. Its antigen is not known. The CDR3 sequence is 16 residues long. With V trimmed by 6 bases and J by 3 bases, 13 bases remained unmatched. Looked up from germline, CDR1 is LNHDA and CDR2 is SQIVND (reference sequence). The data stem from a study of T cell responses to AZD1222 COVID-19 vaccine. Study context: Both about-4-week and about-12-week second-dose recipients were combined. Study-level findings and limits: Donors were mostly white British, more females; clonal diversity possibly underestimated. Spike-specific TCR breadth and depth rose after two AZD1222 doses.

The protocol was immunoSEQ multiplex PCR, while the TCRdb copy is restricted to in-frame clones and leaves out a portion. This table has 130,000 to 150,000 clones, around 90% appearing once. The gene calls are TRBV19 and TRBJ2-7; 8 nucleotides line up with TRBD2. This sequence was found in an adult in good health. The sequencing used peripheral blood, collected on day 0 of AZD1222 vaccination. The CDR3 region is CASSSRGGTDNYEQYF. CDR3 in DNA: TGTGCCAGTAGCTCCCGGGGGGGGACGGATAACTACGAGCAGTACTTC.